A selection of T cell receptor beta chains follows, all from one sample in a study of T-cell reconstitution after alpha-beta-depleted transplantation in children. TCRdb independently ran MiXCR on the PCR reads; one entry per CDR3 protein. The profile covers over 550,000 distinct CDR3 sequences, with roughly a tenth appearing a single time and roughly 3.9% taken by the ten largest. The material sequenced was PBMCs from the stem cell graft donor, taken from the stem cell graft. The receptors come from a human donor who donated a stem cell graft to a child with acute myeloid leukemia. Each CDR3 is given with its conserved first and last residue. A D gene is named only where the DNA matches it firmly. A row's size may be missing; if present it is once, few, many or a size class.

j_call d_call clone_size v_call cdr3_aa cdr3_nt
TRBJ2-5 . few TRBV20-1 CSASRSTVKETQYF TGCAGTGCTAGCCGAAGTACTGTCAAAGAGACCCAGTACTTC
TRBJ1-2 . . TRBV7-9 CASSLGFRGSDYGYTF TGTGCCAGCAGCTTAGGGTTCAGGGGATCGGACTATGGCTACACCTTC
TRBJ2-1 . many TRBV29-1 CSVQVNEQFF TGCAGCGTGCAAGTCAATGAGCAGTTCTTC
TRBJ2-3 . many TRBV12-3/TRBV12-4 CASRPAVSSTDTQYF TGTGCCAGCAGACCAGCGGTATCTAGCACAGATACGCAGTATTTT
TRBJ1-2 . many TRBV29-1 CSVEGRAAYGYTF TGCAGCGTTGAGGGCAGGGCGGCCTATGGCTACACCTTC
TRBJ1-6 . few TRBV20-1 CSARDYEVSYNSPLHF TGCAGTGCTAGGGACTACGAGGTCTCCTATAATTCACCCCTCCACTTT
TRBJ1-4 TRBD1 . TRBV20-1 CSARERTGGEKLFF TGCAGTGCTAGAGAAAGGACAGGGGGGGAAAAACTGTTTTTT
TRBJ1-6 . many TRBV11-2 CASSLRHGDGNSPLHF TGTGCCAGCAGCTTACGTCACGGAGATGGGAATTCACCCCTCCACTTT
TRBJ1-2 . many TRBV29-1 CSEINLEGFLGGYTF TGCAGCGAGATAAATCTGGAGGGCTTCTTAGGTGGCTACACCTTC
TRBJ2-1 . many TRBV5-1 CASSLLGGSSYNEQFF TGCGCCAGCAGCTTGTTGGGTGGGAGCTCCTACAATGAGCAGTTCTTC
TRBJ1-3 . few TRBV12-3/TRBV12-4 CASSHDGSGNTIYF TGTGCCAGCAGCCACGACGGCTCCGGAAACACCATATATTTT
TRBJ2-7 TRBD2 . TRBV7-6 CASSLTLAAYEQYF TGTGCCAGCAGTTTAACCCTAGCGGCCTACGAGCAGTACTTC
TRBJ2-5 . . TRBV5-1 CASSLFSGAEETQYF TGCGCCAGCAGCTTGTTTTCAGGGGCGGAAGAGACCCAGTACTTC
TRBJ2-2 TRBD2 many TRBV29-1 CSVGGLAGGYTGELFF TGCAGCGTTGGTGGACTAGCGGGAGGGTACACCGGGGAGCTGTTTTTT
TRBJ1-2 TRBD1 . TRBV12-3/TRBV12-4 CASSLRQGPHGYTF TGTGCCAGCAGTCTCCGACAGGGGCCCCACGGCTACACCTTC
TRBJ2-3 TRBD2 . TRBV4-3 CASSQDRPGGPRDTQYF TGCGCCAGCAGCCAAGATAGGCCGGGAGGGCCGAGAGATACGCAGTATTTT
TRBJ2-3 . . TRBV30 CAWSVGRGGTDTQYF TGTGCCTGGAGTGTAGGCCGAGGAGGCACAGATACGCAGTATTTT
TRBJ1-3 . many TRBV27 CASAYRPGNTIYF TGTGCCAGCGCGTATCGTCCTGGAAACACCATATATTTT
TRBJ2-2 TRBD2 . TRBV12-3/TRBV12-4 CASSFSSGSPGTGELFF TGTGCCAGCAGTTTCTCTAGCGGGAGCCCGGGCACCGGGGAGCTGTTTTTT
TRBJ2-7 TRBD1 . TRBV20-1 CSARDRAVNEQYF TGCAGTGCTAGGGACAGGGCTGTTAACGAGCAGTACTTC
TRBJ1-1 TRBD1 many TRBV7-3 CASSSQGATEAFF TGTGCCAGCAGCTCCCAGGGGGCCACTGAAGCTTTCTTT
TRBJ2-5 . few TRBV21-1 CASSSHSIPDLDEPTQETQYF TGTGCCAGCAGCTCCCACTCCATTCCGGATTTGGACGAACCCACCCAAGAGACCCAGTACTTC
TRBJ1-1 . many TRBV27 CASSRDWSTEAFF TGTGCCAGCAGCCGTGACTGGAGCACTGAAGCTTTCTTT
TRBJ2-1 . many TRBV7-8 CASSNMGISYNEQFF TGTGCCAGCAGTAATATGGGAATCTCCTACAATGAGCAGTTCTTC
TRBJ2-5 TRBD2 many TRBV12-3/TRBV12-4 CASSRTSGSGGETQYF TGTGCCAGCAGCCGGACTAGCGGGAGTGGAGGAGAGACCCAGTACTTC
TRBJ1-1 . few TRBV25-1 CASSRAAWDTEAFF TGTGCCAGCAGCCGGGCAGCTTGGGACACTGAAGCTTTCTTT
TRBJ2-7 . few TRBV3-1 CASSQETLTPYEQYF TGTGCCAGCAGCCAAGAGACACTTACCCCCTACGAGCAGTACTTC
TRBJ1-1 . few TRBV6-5 CASTAGQGEAFF TGTGCCAGCACCGCCGGGCAGGGTGAAGCTTTCTTT
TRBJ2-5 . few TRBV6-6 CASTHYRTQYF TGTGCCAGCACCCACTATCGGACCCAGTACTTC
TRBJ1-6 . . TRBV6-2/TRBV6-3 CASSLRASALSPLHF TGTGCCAGCAGCCTACGGGCCTCAGCCCTTTCACCCCTCCACTTT
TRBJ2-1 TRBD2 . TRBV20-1 CCARDSGGAGGWNEQFF TGCTGTGCTAGAGATTCAGGAGGAGCGGGAGGGTGGAATGAGCAGTTCTTC
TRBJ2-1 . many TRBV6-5 CASSLSSGVTYNEQFF TGTGCCAGCAGCCTCTCGTCGGGAGTTACCTACAATGAGCAGTTCTTC
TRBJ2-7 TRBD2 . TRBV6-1 CASSELTSGKGEQYF TGTGCCAGCAGTGAATTGACTAGCGGGAAGGGGGAGCAGTACTTC
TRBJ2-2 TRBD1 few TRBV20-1 CSAPLTGRATGELFF TGCAGTGCTCCCCTGACAGGGCGGGCCACCGGGGAGCTGTTTTTT
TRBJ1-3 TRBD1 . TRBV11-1 CASSTRDRRNTLYF TGTGCCAGCAGCACAAGGGACAGAAGAAACACCTTATATTTT
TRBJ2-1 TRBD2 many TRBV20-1 CSAERTSFNEQFF TGCAGTGCTGAACGGACTAGTTTCAATGAGCAGTTCTTC